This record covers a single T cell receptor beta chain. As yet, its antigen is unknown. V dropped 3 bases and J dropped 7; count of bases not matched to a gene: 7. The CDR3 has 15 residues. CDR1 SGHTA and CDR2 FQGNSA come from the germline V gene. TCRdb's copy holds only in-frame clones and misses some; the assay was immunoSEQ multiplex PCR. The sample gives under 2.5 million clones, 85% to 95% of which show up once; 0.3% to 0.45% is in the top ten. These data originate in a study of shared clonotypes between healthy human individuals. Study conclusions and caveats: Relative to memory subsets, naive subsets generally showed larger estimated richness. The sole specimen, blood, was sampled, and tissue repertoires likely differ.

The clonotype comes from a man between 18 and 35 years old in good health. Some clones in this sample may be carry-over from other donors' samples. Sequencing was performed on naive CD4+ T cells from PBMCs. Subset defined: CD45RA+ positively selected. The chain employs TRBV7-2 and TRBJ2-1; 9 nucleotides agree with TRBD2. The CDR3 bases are TGTGCCAGCAGCTTGAGCGGGAGGAGCGGTAATGAGCAGTTCTTC. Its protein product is CASSLSGRSGNEQFF.